The source of this TCR beta chain is a study of siplizumab effects on memory and regulatory T cells. The CDR3 has 15 amino acids. CDR1 and CDR2 (germline): SNHLY, FYNNEI. The V end was cut by 3 bases, the J end by 7 bases, with 16 bases between. The study, taken as a whole, reports: The alloreactive clones that mapped to unstimulated subsets made up only a minor fraction. Unstimulated naive T cells seemed to show more diversity than memory cells did, and they also seemed to be among the major contributors to the alloresponse.

Method: immunoSEQ multiplex PCR; TCRdb's copy keeps in-frame clones and lacks some. The sample consists of about 100,000 clones, roughly nine tenths of them appearing once. This clone was seen a single time. What it binds is unknown. The V and J genes are TRBV2 and TRBJ1-5; TRBD1 might be the D (5 bases). Material: Tregs sorted from blood. This TCR came from a human donor in good health. CDR3 region: CASSEDRDWGQPQHF. In DNA form, the CDR3 reads TGTGCCAGCAGTGAGGATAGGGACTGGGGCCAGCCCCAGCATTTT.